A single sample is the source of the 19 T cell receptor beta chains below, sequenced in a study of vaccination and CD4 T cells after COVID-19. Their antigens are not known. As to treatment: roughly 10-day PBMC culture with coronavirus spike peptide pools or control peptides (ViraFEST assay). Oncomine TCR Beta short-read sequencing was applied to DNA from cultured CD4+ T cells. MiXCR, run by TCRdb on the PCR reads, gives a single entry per CDR3 protein. Here the sample spans 20,000 to 25,000 distinct CDR3 sequences, 35% to 55% being singletons. The sequenced sample was CD4+ T cells from blood, cultured in vitro. These receptors were obtained from a human donor who had recovered from COVID-19.

The V and J genes are TRBV10-3 and TRBJ2-3, with 11 bases identical to TRBD1. Germline CDR1 ENHRY, CDR2 SYGVKD. V shed 0 bases, J shed 5 bases, and the junction held 4 bases outside the gene matches. The CDR3 totals 16 residues. For the CDR3, the DNA is TGTGCCATCAGTGAGTCGACGGGACAGGGGGAAGATACGCAGTATTTT. Translation gives CAISESTGQGEDTQYF.

The V gene is TRBV28, the J gene TRBJ1-1; 8 nucleotides align to TRBD1. CDR1 and CDR2 from the germline V gene are MDHEN and SYDVKM. There are 14 residues in the CDR3. V dropped 2 bases and J dropped 1; count of bases not matched to a gene: 0. The CDR3 nucleotides read TGTGCCAGCAGTTTAGGGACAGGGAACACTGAAGCTTTCTTT. Translation: CASSLGTGNTEAFF.

The J gene is TRBJ2-3, the V gene TRBV7-2, with D unresolved. Germline-derived CDR1 and CDR2 are SGHTA and FQGNSA. V shed 1 base and J shed 2 bases, with 4 bases lying between them. The CDR3 runs 13 residues. CDR3 DNA: TGTGCCAGCAGCTTAGAGATCACAGATACGCAGTATTTT. It yields the protein CASSLEITDTQYF.

The chain is built from TRBV6-1 and TRBJ2-7; TRBD2 might be the D (6 bases). V gave up 6 bases and J gave up 1 base, with 16 bases separating them. The germline V gene has CDR1 MNHNS and CDR2 SASEGT. CDR3 length equals 15 residues. CDR3 DNA: TGTGCCAGCAGGGGGCGCGGGATGAATTCCTACGAGCAGTACTTC. The encoded protein is CASRGRGMNSYEQYF.

This clonotype occurred a few times. This sequence joins TRBV6-1 and TRBJ1-3; TRBD1 aligns across 8 bases. J lost 3 bases, V lost 4 bases, and 8 bases had no gene match. The CDR3 runs to 16 residues. Germline V lookup: CDR1 MNHNS, CDR2 SASEGT. The CDR3 loop is CASSASGQGSGNTIYF. The CDR3 region has the DNA TGTGCCAGCAGTGCCTCCGGACAGGGAAGTGGAAACACCATATATTTT.

For the CDR3, the DNA is TGTGCCAGCAGCCGCTCGTTAGCGGGGGGGACCATTTACAATGAGCAGTTCTTC. Protein: CASSRSLAGGTIYNEQFF. The rearrangement links TRBV14 to TRBJ2-1; 11 nucleotides line up with TRBD2. Germline V gives CDR1 SGHDN, CDR2 FVKESK. The junction had 12 bases not matched to a gene; V was cut back by 4 bases and J by 4 bases. CDR3 length: 18 residues.

The chain is built from TRBV28 and TRBJ1-1; 7 positions agree with TRBD1. CDR1 and CDR2 from the germline V gene are MDHEN and SYDVKM. V was pared by 2 bases and J by 0 bases, with 3 bases of the junction left unmatched. The CDR3 is 15 amino acids. This chain's CDR3 is CASSLEQGLNTEAFF. The CDR3, as DNA: TGTGCCAGCAGTTTAGAACAGGGGCTGAACACTGAAGCTTTCTTT.

This chain joins TRBV20-1 and TRBJ2-5; weak D call: TRBD2 (6 bases). V was shortened by 2 bases and J by 0 bases, with 19 bases between the two germline ends. The germline CDR1 and CDR2 sequences are DFQATT and SNEGSKA (reference sequence). This CDR3 region has 17 residues. This chain's CDR3 is CSARFGGESGHQETQYF. The CDR3 coding sequence is TGCAGTGCTAGATTCGGTGGGGAAAGCGGGCACCAAGAGACCCAGTACTTC.

The gene calls are TRBV9 and TRBJ1-6; D may be TRBD1 (5 bases). This CDR3 comprises 15 residues. V lost 0 bases to trimming and J lost 11 bases, with 15 bases between them. Germline V gene sequence: CDR1 SGDLS, CDR2 YYNGEE. In DNA, the CDR3 is TGTGCCAGCAGCGTAGTGACAGCCGAGACGACACCCCTCCACTTT. Amino acid sequence: CASSVVTAETTPLHF.

This clonotype was seen more than once but under ten times. The V call is TRBV20-1, the J call TRBJ1-5, with D unresolved. V was cut by 5 bases and J by 0 bases, with 20 bases left in between. Germline V gene sequence: CDR1 DFQATT, CDR2 SNEGSKA (reference sequence). CDR3 length equals 17 residues. The CDR3 is CSASRGTGRYSNQPQHF. The CDR3 region has the DNA TGCAGTGCTTCTCGAGGCACGGGAAGGTATAGCAATCAGCCCCAGCATTTT.

J is TRBJ1-6 and V is TRBV6-2 or TRBV6-3, with a weak D call TRBD1 (5 bases). This CDR3 has 14 amino acids. Germline CDR1 MNHEY, CDR2 SVGEGT. Trimming removed 2 bases from V and 10 bases from J, with 12 bases in between. CDR3 coding DNA: TGTGCCAGCAGTTACCAGGGAGGGAGGTCACCCCTCCACTTT. Protein sequence: CASSYQGGRSPLHF.

V gene TRBV9 combines with J gene TRBJ2-7; 12 bases line up with TRBD2. The CDR3 length is 18 residues. Germline CDR1 SGDLS, CDR2 YYNGEE. Trimming at V came to 2 bases and at J to 5 bases, leaving 14 bases not matched to a gene. DNA for the CDR3: TGTGCCAGCAGCGTTGCCCCCTCCCTAGCGGGGGGGAGTGACGAGCAGTACTTC. This gives the protein CASSVAPSLAGGSDEQYF.

This chain uses TRBV4-3 with TRBJ2-2; no reliable D call. This CDR3 comprises 15 residues. Trimming removed 1 base at V and 2 bases at J, with 8 bases between. The germline V gene has CDR1 LGHNA and CDR2 YSLEER. The CDR3 sequence: CASSQAGPNTGELFF. CDR3 coding DNA: TGCGCCAGCAGCCAAGCGGGTCCCAACACCGGGGAGCTGTTTTTT.

The chain carries TRBV20-1 and TRBJ2-3; 8 bases line up with TRBD2. The V and J ends lost 6 bases and 0 bases, in that order; junction bases with no gene match: 2. CDR1 DFQATT and CDR2 SNEGSKA come from the germline V gene (reference sequence). The CDR3 is 13 amino acids. The CDR3 region is CSAQRGSTDTQYF. CDR3 nucleotides: TGCAGTGCGCAGCGGGGGAGCACAGATACGCAGTATTTT.

This clonotype qualifies as medium-sized. The chain is built from TRBV20-1 and TRBJ2-7; D may be TRBD2 (6 bases). Trimming took 0 bases from V and 0 from J, leaving 18 bases between them. CDR3 length equals 17 residues. CDR1 and CDR2 from the germline V gene are DFQATT and SNEGSKA (reference sequence). The CDR3 here is CSARDSGSGRSSYEQYF. Here the CDR3 DNA reads TGCAGTGCTAGAGATTCAGGGTCCGGGAGAAGCTCCTACGAGCAGTACTTC.

The chain combines TRBV27 with TRBJ2-2; a possible D gene is TRBD2 (5 bases). Germline lookup yields CDR1 MNHEY and CDR2 SMNVEV (reference sequence). Trimming removed 0 bases from V and 5 bases from J, with 13 bases in between. The CDR3 length is 16 residues. The CDR3 reads CASSLSRGSWTGELFF. For the CDR3, the DNA is TGTGCCAGCAGTTTATCTCGTGGGAGTTGGACCGGGGAGCTGTTTTTT.

A few counts support this clonotype. The rearrangement links TRBV7-2 to TRBJ1-3; the match to TRBD1 covers 7 bases. J lost 8 bases, V lost 5 bases, and 6 bases had no gene match. Germline V lookup: CDR1 SGHTA, CDR2 FQGNSA. The CDR3 has 13 residues. The CDR3: CASSIQGLDTIYF. In nucleotides, the CDR3 is TGTGCCAGCAGCATACAGGGGTTAGACACCATATATTTT.

This clonotype was counted only a few times. The chain has TRBV5-1 and TRBJ2-5; TRBD2 matches 10 bases. The V gene's germline CDR1 is SGHRS and CDR2 YFSETQ. V was clipped by 5 bases and J by 4 bases; unmatched bases: 11. CDR3 size: 16 residues. CDR3 nucleotide sequence: TGCGCCAGCAGGCGAGCGGGGGGGAGCGGGATAGAGACCCAGTACTTC. Translated, it gives CASRRAGGSGIETQYF.

This rearrangement joins TRBV20-1 to TRBJ2-5, with D hard to call. The CDR3 has 13 amino acids. V shed 0 bases and J shed 5 bases, with 10 bases lying between them. Germline V gives CDR1 DFQATT, CDR2 SNEGSKA (reference sequence). The CDR3 DNA is TGCAGTGCTAGAGATCTTTACATGGAGACCCAGTACTTC. Amino acid sequence: CSARDLYMETQYF.